The clone carrying this T cell receptor (beta chain) has just a few counts. Its antigen is undetermined. The library targeted TCRbeta and was prepared with unique molecular identifiers. TCRdb called the PCR reads again in MiXCR, with one record for every CDR3 protein. The data hold approximately 120,000 distinct CDR3 sequences, with roughly 10% observed a single time. The data are from a study of T-cell reconstitution after alpha-beta-depleted transplantation in children. Whole-study findings and limits: Some patients' high day-60 TCRbeta diversity was attributed to recipient cells surviving conditioning. One year post-transplant, T-cell counts and diversity were largely derived from T cells produced anew. In patients about two months after transplant, alpha-beta T cells reportedly arose from several hundred expanded graft clones.

Between the trimmed V and J ends, which lost 3 bases and 5 bases, there was a span of 11 bases. Germline CDR1 MNHEY, CDR2 SMNVEV (reference sequence). The CDR3 consists of 14 residues. The chain has TRBV27 and TRBJ2-1; D not certain. The material was PBMCs, mostly from graft donor cells, obtained 180 days after TCRalphabeta/CD19-depleted stem cell transplant. This clonotype was obtained from a girl under three years old who had a stem cell transplant for combined immunodeficiency, so the T cells may come from the graft donor. In nucleotides, the CDR3 is TGTGCCAGCAGTTTCATCAGCGTCCACAATGAGCAGTTCTTC. Its protein product is CASSFISVHNEQFF.